This T cell receptor beta chain derives from a study of cytomegalovirus exposure and HLA in healthy donors. PCR involved 60 Vbeta and 13 Jbeta primers. TCRdb's copy holds only in-frame clones and misses some; the assay was immunoSEQ multiplex PCR. The data hold 19,000 or so clones, with 65% to 75% observed a single time. Of note for this clone: Its antigen is unknown.

Study-wide points: Productive rates of about 87% or about 30% were seen for most TCR beta V segments in an earlier analysis.

The clonotype was recovered from a man aged 18 to 30 in good health and CMV-seronegative. Sequencing used PBMCs.

The CDR3 DNA follows: TGCGCCAGCAGCTTGGGGGCACAAGAGACCCAGTACTTC. Amino acids: CASSLGAQETQYF. V gene TRBV5-1 combines with J gene TRBJ2-5, with D uncertain. V was trimmed by 0 bases and J by 2 bases, leaving 5 bases between them. The CDR3 runs 13 residues. The germline gives CDR1 SGHRS, CDR2 YFSETQ.